This T cell receptor beta chain was retrieved from a study of regulatory and conventional T cells in RAG deficiency. Study-wide results and caveats: In Omenn syndrome, Treg and Tconv repertoires overlapped >75%. These Omenn syndrome Treg sorts may hold peripherally activated cells instead. Treg unique TCR beta sequences were approximately 100-fold fewer in Omenn syndrome and CID/AS patients than controls.

The V end lost 6 bases, the J end lost 2 bases, and 12 bases lay between the germline ends. Germline V gives CDR1 SGHRS, CDR2 YFSETQ. The CDR3 is 14 amino acids. Points on this clone: What it binds is not known.

The data were produced by immunoSEQ multiplex PCR, yet TCRdb's version contains in-frame clones alone and is incomplete. The sample lists 45,000 or so clones, about 87% occurring once. The sorted conventional CD4+ T cells were CD25-low and CD127-high, with genomic DNA sequenced. These data were also reused for a study on regulatory T cells. As reported in that work: The primer mix had 52 TRBV and 13 TRBJ primers. In patients, unique TRB V-J pairs were restricted and V/J usage skewed, especially in Tregs.

Sequencing was carried out using CD4+ effector T cells sorted from blood. The V and J genes are TRBV5-1 and TRBJ2-1; D may match TRBD1 or TRBD2 (5 bases each). The TCR was taken from a human donor in good health. CDR3 sequence: CASTRGEPYNEQFF. DNA of the CDR3: TGCGCCAGCACCCGAGGGGAGCCCTACAATGAGCAGTTCTTC.